What follows describes a single TCR beta chain. Sorting gave populations that all exceeded 98% purity. The sample is drawn from a study of beta chain features in type 1 diabetes. Across the whole study: Across every sample, around 98 million sorted cells were examined in total.

Of the isolated RNA, all was reverse transcribed, and so the sequenced material was expressed TCRB transcripts. Naive, central memory and regulatory T cell samples produced a mean of roughly 3.8 million reads. Sequenced by immunoSEQ multiplex PCR; TCRdb stores in-frame clones only, minus some. The data hold 300,000 to 400,000 clones, with 7% to 9% observed a single time. The source of this sequence is a woman between 18 and 29 years old in good health. Input material: central memory CD4+ T cells from blood.

In DNA form, the CDR3 reads TGCGCCAGCAGCCAAGACCCCGGGACTAGATATAAGAGTGAGCAGTTCTTC. Translated: CASSQDPGTRYKSEQFF. The rearrangement uses TRBV4-3 and TRBJ2-1, with 8 bases fitting TRBD2. Per germline, CDR1 LGHNA and CDR2 YSLEER. J lost 9 bases, V lost 0 bases, and 13 bases had no gene match. CDR3 length equals 17 residues.